This entry lists 8 T cell receptor beta chains sequenced from one sample in a study of T cells in Graves' hyperthyroidism and ophthalmopathy. The source material, RNA transcripts, was used to amplify TCR beta CDR3 regions. First-round RT-PCR with HTBI primers amplified the TCR CDR3 region. TCRdb re-called the multiplex PCR reads with MiXCR, one entry per CDR3 protein. Of a few hundred thousand distinct CDR3 sequences in the sample, approximately 25% were seen once. Sequenced input: blood. Receptor source: a man in his fifties or sixties with Graves' hyperthyroidism.

The chain is built from TRBV6-1 and TRBJ2-5; D not resolved. Trimming removed 5 bases at V and 3 bases at J, with 10 bases between. This CDR3 comprises 13 residues. The germline V gene has CDR1 MNHNS and CDR2 SASEGT. The CDR3 loop is CASSRAVEETQYF. The DNA for the CDR3 is TGTGCCAGCAGTCGAGCAGTGGAAGAGACCCAGTACTTC.

The genes are TRBV4-2 and TRBJ2-7; a weak D match, TRBD1 (6 bases). Trimming took off 0 bases at V and 7 bases at J, with 16 bases between the two ends. This CDR3 spans 15 amino acids. Germline CDR1 is LGHNA and CDR2 is YNFKEQ. DNA of the CDR3: TGTGCCAGCAGCCAAGAACAGGGAGATAGTCGTGAGCAGTACTTC. Translated, it gives CASSQEQGDSREQYF.

This clonotype was picked up a small number of times. The V call is TRBV6-1, the J call TRBJ1-4; D call uncertain. Germline V gene lookup returns CDR1 MNHNS and CDR2 SASEGT. V was trimmed by 2 bases and J by 4 bases, leaving 23 bases between them. CDR3 length: 19 residues. The CDR3 spells CASSEYGLGRVGLNEKLFF. CDR3 bases: TGTGCCAGCAGTGAATACGGGCTCGGGAGGGTCGGGCTTAATGAAAAACTGTTTTTT.

The V and J genes are TRBV6-2 or TRBV6-3 and TRBJ2-2; D gene unclear. The CDR3 is 16 residues long. Germline lookup yields CDR1 MNHEY and CDR2 SVGEGT. Trimming pared 5 bases from V and 5 bases from J, leaving 18 bases between. The CDR3 DNA reads TGTGCCAGCAGTACCCTTAGGACCGTCAAAACCGGGGAGCTGTTTTTT. Its translation: CASSTLRTVKTGELFF.

The CDR3 DNA sequence: TGTGCCAGCAGTTTAATGGGACAGGCCGCCAATGAGCAGTTCTTC. Encoded protein: CASSLMGQAANEQFF. The rearrangement links TRBV27 to TRBJ2-1; 8 positions match TRBD1. The CDR3 totals 15 residues. Trimming removed 2 bases from V and 6 bases from J; junction bases left unmatched: 6. From germline, CDR1 is MNHEY and CDR2 SMNVEV (reference sequence).

The V call is TRBV4-2, the J call TRBJ2-3; 9 positions agree with TRBD2. This CDR3 contains 15 residues. Germline-derived CDR1 and CDR2 are LGHNA and YNFKEQ. The trim removed 3 bases at V and 3 bases at J, leaving 4 bases unmatched. CDR3 in DNA: TGTGCCAGCAGCCAGGTTAGCGGGAGAACAGATACGCAGTATTTT. Translated, it gives CASSQVSGRTDTQYF.

The chain links TRBV19 to TRBJ2-7; weak D call: TRBD2 (6 bases). Germline V CDR1 and CDR2: LNHDA, SQIVND (reference sequence). The V and J ends lost 3 bases and 3 bases respectively, with 18 bases between them. CDR3 size: 16 residues. CDR3 in DNA: TGTGCCAGTAGTATTGTACCCGGGGGAAACTTCTACGAGCAGTACTTC. The encoded protein is CASSIVPGGNFYEQYF.

This clonotype showed up many times. The chain joins TRBV2 to TRBJ2-5; 8 nucleotides match TRBD1. The CDR3 is 15 amino acids. Germline V CDR1 and CDR2: SNHLY, FYNNEI. Trimming removed 7 bases from V and 5 bases from J; junction bases left unmatched: 12. The CDR3 nucleotides read TGTGCCAGCAAACTGGAGGGCAGGGGGCCTGAGACCCAGTACTTC. Protein product: CASKLEGRGPETQYF.